This T cell receptor beta chain was documented in a study of STAT5B mutations in CD4+ large granular lymphocyte leukemia. Looking at the study overall: The CDR3 'QG' motif was associated with a particular HLA allele among healthy donors.

Data came from immunoSEQ multiplex PCR; TCRdb stores just in-frame clones and leaves some out. The sample lists about 38,000 clones, roughly 85% occurring once. The germline V gene encodes CDR1 MNHEY and CDR2 SVGAGI. This CDR3 has 15 amino acids. The V and J ends lost 5 bases and 3 bases, in that order; junction bases with no gene match: 8. Healthy controls were blood donor buffy coats. The sequenced sample consisted of CD4+ T cells from blood buffy coats. The chain has TRBV6-5 and TRBJ1-2; TRBD1 matches at 8 bases. The clonotype originates from a human donor in good health. The CDR3 reads CASSPPDRVYYGYTF. As DNA, the CDR3 is TGTGCCAGCAGTCCCCCGGACAGGGTTTACTATGGCTACACCTTC.